This note documents a single T cell receptor (beta chain) sequence. Its antigen remains unidentified. The sample is drawn from a study of T cells after yellow fever vaccination. Study information: The SMART-Seq v4 Ultra Low Input method served to prepare the low-cell-number fractions. Study-wide points: The CD4 compartment and the CD8 compartment contained a small share of clonotypes in common. Though it reached lower strength, the secondary response hit its peak faster, day 5 versus 15.

Between the trimmed V and J ends, which lost 0 bases and 0 bases, there was a span of 15 bases. There are 17 residues in the CDR3. A universal primer site and UMIs were added as TCR cDNA was made by 5'RACE template switching. TCRdb recomputed calls from the 5' RACE reads with MiXCR, one row per CDR3 protein. The table includes approximately 510,000 distinct CDR3 sequences, just over 20% detected once. This receptor was identified in a man between 18 and 35 years old who received the YFV17D yellow fever vaccine. This chain uses TRBV23-1 with TRBJ2-7; no firm D call. TRBV23-1 has ORF status, its function being uncertain. The sample was PBMCs, taken about 21 days after the first yellow fever vaccination. The CDR3: CASSQSNGRPVSYEQYF. CDR3 coding DNA: TGCGCCAGCAGTCAATCGAACGGACGGCCCGTCTCCTACGAGCAGTACTTC.